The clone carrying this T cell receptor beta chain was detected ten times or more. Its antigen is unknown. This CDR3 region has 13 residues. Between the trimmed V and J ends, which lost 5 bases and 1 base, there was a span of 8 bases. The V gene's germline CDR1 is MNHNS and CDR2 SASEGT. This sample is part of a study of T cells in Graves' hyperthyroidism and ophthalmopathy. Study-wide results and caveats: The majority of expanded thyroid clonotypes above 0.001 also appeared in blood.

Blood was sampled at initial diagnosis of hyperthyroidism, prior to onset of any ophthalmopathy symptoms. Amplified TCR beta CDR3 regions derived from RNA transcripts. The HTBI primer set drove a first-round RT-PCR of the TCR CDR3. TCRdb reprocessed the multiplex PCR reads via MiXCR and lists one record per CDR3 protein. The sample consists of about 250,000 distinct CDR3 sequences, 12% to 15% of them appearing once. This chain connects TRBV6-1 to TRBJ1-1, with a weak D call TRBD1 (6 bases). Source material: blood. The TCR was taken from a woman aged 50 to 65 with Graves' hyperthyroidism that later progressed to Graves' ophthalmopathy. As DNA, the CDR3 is TGTGCCAGCAGTAAACAGGGGAACACTGAAGCTTTCTTT. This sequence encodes CASSKQGNTEAFF.